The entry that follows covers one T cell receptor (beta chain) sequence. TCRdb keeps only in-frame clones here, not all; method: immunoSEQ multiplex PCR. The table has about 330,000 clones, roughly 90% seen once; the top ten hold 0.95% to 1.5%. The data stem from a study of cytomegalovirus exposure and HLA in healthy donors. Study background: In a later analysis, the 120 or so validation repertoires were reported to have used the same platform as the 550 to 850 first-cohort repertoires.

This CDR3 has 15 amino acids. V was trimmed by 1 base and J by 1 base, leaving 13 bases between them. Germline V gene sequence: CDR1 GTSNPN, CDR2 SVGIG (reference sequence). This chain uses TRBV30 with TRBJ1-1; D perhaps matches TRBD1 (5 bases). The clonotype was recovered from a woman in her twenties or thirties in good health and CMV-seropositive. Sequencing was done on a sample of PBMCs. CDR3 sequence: CAWSAKQAPNTEAFF. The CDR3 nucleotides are TGTGCCTGGAGTGCAAAACAGGCCCCGAACACTGAAGCTTTCTTT.